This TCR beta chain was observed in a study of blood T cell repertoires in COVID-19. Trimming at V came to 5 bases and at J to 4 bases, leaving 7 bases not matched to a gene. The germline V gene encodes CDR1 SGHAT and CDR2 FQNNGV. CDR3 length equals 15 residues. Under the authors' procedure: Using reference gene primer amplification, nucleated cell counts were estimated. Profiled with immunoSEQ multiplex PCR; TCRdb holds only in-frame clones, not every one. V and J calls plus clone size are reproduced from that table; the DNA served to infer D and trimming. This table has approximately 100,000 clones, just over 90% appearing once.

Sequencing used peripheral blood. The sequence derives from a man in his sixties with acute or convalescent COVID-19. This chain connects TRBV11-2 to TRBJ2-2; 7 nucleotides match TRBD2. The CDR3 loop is CASSPTSHSTGELFF. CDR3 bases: TGTGCCAGCAGCCCGACTAGCCACAGCACCGGGGAGCTGTTTTTT.